These T cell receptor beta chains were read from a single sample in a study of T cell responses to AZD1222 COVID-19 vaccine. Profiled with immunoSEQ multiplex PCR; TCRdb holds only in-frame clones, not every one. The repertoire holds around 150,000 clones, with about nine tenths as singletons. The input for sequencing was peripheral blood, taken on day 0 of AZD1222 vaccination. The receptors shown here come from an adult in good health. Each CDR3 is given with its conserved first and last residue. D genes are given only for firm matches. A row's size may be missing; if present it is once, few, many or a size class.

j_gene | d_gene | v_gene | abundance | CDR3aa | CDR3nt
TRBJ2-2 | TRBD1 | TRBV7-6 | NA | CASSLGQGSTGELFF | TGTGCCAGCAGCTTGGGACAGGGCAGCACCGGGGAGCTGTTTTTT
TRBJ1-1 | NA | TRBV5-1 | NA | CASSQGGGENTEAFF | TGCGCCAGCAGCCAAGGGGGAGGGGAGAACACTGAAGCTTTCTTT
TRBJ1-5 | NA | TRBV6-4 | NA | CASKWAGISTGSNQPQHF | TGTGCCAGCAAGTGGGCAGGGATCAGCACTGGGTCCAATCAGCCCCAGCATTTT
TRBJ1-2 | NA | TRBV5-1 | NA | CASSLGPEYGYTF | TGCGCCAGCAGCTTGGGGCCGGAATATGGCTACACCTTC
TRBJ1-1 | NA | TRBV6-5 | NA | CASSYPGHLEAFF | TGTGCCAGCAGTTACCCGGGACACCTTGAAGCTTTCTTT
TRBJ2-3 | NA | TRBV6-5 | once | CATTRSHTDTQYF | TGTGCCACCACCAGGTCCCACACAGATACGCAGTATTTT
TRBJ1-5 | NA | TRBV5-1 | NA | CASSLGPNQPQHF | TGCGCCAGCAGCCTGGGACCTAATCAGCCCCAGCATTTT
TRBJ2-7 | NA | TRBV7-3 | NA | CASSPRGAGVGEQYF | TGTGCCAGCAGCCCTAGGGGGGCAGGGGTTGGAGAGCAGTACTTC
TRBJ1-1 | TRBD1 | TRBV4-1 | once | CASSQQGAGNTEAFF | TGCGCCAGCAGCCAACAGGGGGCCGGGAACACTGAAGCTTTCTTT
TRBJ1-6 | TRBD1 | TRBV2 | NA | CASRRRGQDYNSPLHF | TGTGCCAGCAGGAGGAGGGGACAGGATTATAATTCACCCCTCCACTTT
TRBJ2-7 | TRBD2 | TRBV27 | once | CASSAAPGGRGSYEQYF | TGTGCCAGCAGTGCCGCCCCGGGGGGACGGGGCTCTTACGAGCAGTACTTC
TRBJ1-6 | NA | TRBV6-5 | few | CASSREGFSNSPLHF | TGTGCCAGCAGCAGGGAAGGGTTCTCTAATTCACCCCTCCACTTT
TRBJ2-7 | NA | TRBV4-2 | NA | CASSQDGSGDPSYEQYF | TGTGCCAGCAGCCAAGATGGGTCAGGGGACCCCTCCTACGAGCAGTACTTC
TRBJ2-2 | TRBD1 | TRBV14 | NA | CASKLTGFNGELFF | TGTGCCAGCAAACTGACAGGGTTTAACGGGGAGCTGTTTTTT
TRBJ2-7 | NA | TRBV5-6 | NA | CASSIRGAPFNEQYF | TGTGCCAGCAGCATACGGGGGGCCCCATTCAACGAGCAGTACTTC
TRBJ2-7 | NA | TRBV6-1 | NA | CASSEAAGTAQYF | TGTGCCAGCAGTGAAGCGGCAGGGACCGCGCAGTACTTC
TRBJ1-3 | NA | TRBV15 | NA | CATSRDRGVSGNTIYF | TGTGCCACCAGCAGAGATAGGGGGGTCTCTGGAAACACCATATATTTT
TRBJ2-1 | NA | TRBV4-1 | NA | CASSLEGNSYNEQFF | TGCGCCAGCAGTTTGGAGGGAAACTCCTACAATGAGCAGTTCTTC
TRBJ1-4 | NA | TRBV4-1 | NA | CASSQDRGATNEKLFF | TGCGCCAGCAGCCAAGATCGCGGAGCAACTAATGAAAAACTGTTTTTT
TRBJ2-5 | TRBD1 | TRBV4-3 | NA | CASSQGTGVLETQYF | TGCGCCAGCAGCCAAGGGACAGGGGTTTTGGAGACCCAGTACTTC
TRBJ1-1 | NA | TRBV14 | once | CASSQEVSLNTEAFF | TGTGCCAGCAGCCAAGAGGTCAGTTTGAACACTGAAGCTTTCTTT
TRBJ2-3 | TRBD2 | TRBV29-1 | NA | CSVGPSGGPTDTQYF | TGCAGCGTTGGGCCTAGCGGGGGGCCAACAGATACGCAGTATTTT
TRBJ2-7 | NA | TRBV7-8 | NA | CASSPAYEQYF | TGTGCCAGCAGCCCTGCCTACGAGCAGTACTTC
TRBJ2-3 | NA | TRBV5-8 | NA | CASSQMGTTDTQYF | TGTGCCAGCAGCCAGATGGGCACCACAGATACGCAGTATTTT
TRBJ2-3 | NA | TRBV12-3/TRBV12-4 | NA | CASSLTDTQYF | TGTGCCAGCAGTTTAACAGATACGCAGTATTTT
TRBJ2-3 | TRBD2 | TRBV4-1 | NA | CASSQEPPGTSGQLLDTQYF | TGCGCCAGCAGCCAAGAGCCACCCGGGACTAGCGGCCAGCTCCTAGATACGCAGTATTTT
TRBJ2-2 | NA | TRBV9 | NA | CASSGYGDTGELFF | TGTGCCAGCAGCGGATATGGGGACACCGGGGAGCTGTTTTTT
TRBJ1-1 | NA | TRBV7-2 | NA | CASSQRGAGASTEAFF | TGTGCCAGCAGCCAACGGGGGGCCGGGGCGAGCACTGAAGCTTTCTTT
TRBJ2-7 | TRBD1 | TRBV6-5 | NA | CASRDRVFHEQYF | TGTGCCAGTCGGGACAGGGTCTTCCACGAGCAGTACTTC
TRBJ1-2 | NA | TRBV5-1 | NA | CASSLENYGYTF | TGCGCCAGCAGCTTGGAAAATTATGGCTACACCTTC
TRBJ1-3 | TRBD1 | TRBV6-5 | NA | CASSYGATGSGNTIYF | TGTGCCAGCAGTTACGGGGCGACAGGGTCTGGAAACACCATATATTTT
TRBJ2-3 | NA | TRBV3-1/TRBV3-2 | NA | CASSQRGTTDTQYF | TGTGCCAGCAGCCAAAGGGGCACGACAGATACGCAGTATTTT
TRBJ1-2 | TRBD1 | TRBV29-1 | NA | CSADTFTGGSYGYTF | TGCAGCGCCGATACATTTACAGGGGGTAGTTATGGCTACACCTTC
TRBJ2-3 | NA | TRBV7-9 | NA | CASTGWGPPLADTQYF | TGTGCCAGCACCGGGTGGGGGCCTCCCTTGGCAGATACGCAGTATTTT
TRBJ2-7 | NA | TRBV3-1/TRBV3-2 | NA | CASSQVGLATYEQYF | TGTGCCAGCAGCCAAGTGGGGCTAGCAACGTACGAGCAGTACTTC
TRBJ2-5 | TRBD2 | TRBV24-1 | NA | CATSDFGREQETQYF | TGTGCCACCAGTGATTTTGGGAGGGAGCAAGAGACCCAGTACTTC
TRBJ1-1 | NA | TRBV18 | NA | CASSPAGQRHTEAFF | TGTGCCAGCTCACCGGCGGGTCAGAGGCACACTGAAGCTTTCTTT
TRBJ1-5 | TRBD1 | TRBV6-2/TRBV6-3 | NA | CASSYAHGQGARPQHF | TGTGCCAGCAGTTACGCGCACGGACAGGGGGCAAGGCCCCAGCATTTT
TRBJ1-3 | NA | TRBV10-3 | NA | CAIPGGSSGNTIYF | TGTGCCATACCGGGGGGGAGCTCTGGAAACACCATATATTTT
TRBJ2-5 | TRBD2 | TRBV7-9 | NA | CASRPRTSGVQETQYF | TGTGCCAGCAGACCAAGGACTAGCGGGGTACAAGAGACCCAGTACTTC
TRBJ2-1 | TRBD2 | TRBV30 | NA | CAWRSGRSDEQFF | TGTGCCTGGCGGAGCGGGAGGTCGGATGAGCAGTTCTTC
TRBJ1-2 | NA | TRBV11-1 | NA | CASSSGRSYGYTF | TGTGCCAGCAGCTCGGGAAGATCCTATGGCTACACCTTC
TRBJ2-7 | NA | TRBV4-1 | NA | CASSQGGPLGRYLYEQYF | TGCGCCAGCAGCCAAGGCGGGCCCCTGGGCAGGTATCTTTACGAGCAGTACTTC
TRBJ1-5 | NA | TRBV6-5 | NA | CASNWLGSNQPQHF | TGTGCCAGCAATTGGCTTGGAAGCAATCAGCCCCAGCATTTT
TRBJ1-3 | NA | TRBV6-5 | NA | CASRGQPSSGNTIYF | TGTGCCAGCAGAGGACAGCCGTCCTCTGGAAACACCATATATTTT
TRBJ2-2 | NA | TRBV21-1 | once | CASSKGRGRGTGELFF | TGTGCCAGCAGCAAAGGCAGGGGGCGAGGAACCGGGGAGCTGTTTTTT
TRBJ2-3 | NA | TRBV30 | once | CAWSVRGAPDTQYF | TGTGCCTGGAGTGTACGAGGGGCCCCGGATACGCAGTATTTT
TRBJ1-2 | NA | TRBV5-4 | NA | CASSLPSGGTYGYTF | TGTGCCAGCAGCTTGCCGTCGGGAGGGACCTATGGCTACACCTTC
TRBJ2-7 | NA | TRBV30 | NA | CAWSANGTPGKQYF | TGTGCCTGGAGTGCGAACGGGACTCCCGGCAAGCAGTACTTC
TRBJ1-1 | NA | TRBV5-1 | NA | CASSIYQVNTEAFF | TGCGCCAGCAGCATTTACCAGGTCAACACTGAAGCTTTCTTT
TRBJ1-1 | NA | TRBV5-6 | NA | CASSSTSTDIAFF | TGTGCCAGCAGCTCAACCTCGACTGATATTGCTTTCTTT
TRBJ2-1 | TRBD2 | TRBV4-1 | NA | CASSLRGGGSYNEQFF | TGCGCCAGCAGCCTCCGGGGCGGGGGGTCCTACAATGAGCAGTTCTTC
TRBJ1-6 | NA | TRBV7-7 | few | CASSSSVSHREACSYNSPLHF | TGTGCTAGCAGCTCATCGGTTTCACACAGGGAGGCCTGCTCCTATAATTCACCCCTCCACTTT
TRBJ2-5 | NA | TRBV24-1 | NA | CATSGETEPAETQYF | TGTGCCACCAGTGGGGAAACGGAACCAGCGGAGACCCAGTACTTC
TRBJ1-1 | NA | TRBV18 | NA | CASSPPVNTEAFF | TGTGCCAGCTCACCACCAGTGAACACTGAAGCTTTCTTT
TRBJ1-2 | TRBD1 | TRBV7-3 | NA | CASSPGTGADYGYTF | TGTGCCAGCAGCCCGGGGACAGGGGCTGACTATGGCTACACCTTC
TRBJ2-7 | NA | TRBV13 | NA | CASSSYSELSYEQYF | TGTGCCAGCAGCTCGTATTCGGAATTAAGCTACGAGCAGTACTTC